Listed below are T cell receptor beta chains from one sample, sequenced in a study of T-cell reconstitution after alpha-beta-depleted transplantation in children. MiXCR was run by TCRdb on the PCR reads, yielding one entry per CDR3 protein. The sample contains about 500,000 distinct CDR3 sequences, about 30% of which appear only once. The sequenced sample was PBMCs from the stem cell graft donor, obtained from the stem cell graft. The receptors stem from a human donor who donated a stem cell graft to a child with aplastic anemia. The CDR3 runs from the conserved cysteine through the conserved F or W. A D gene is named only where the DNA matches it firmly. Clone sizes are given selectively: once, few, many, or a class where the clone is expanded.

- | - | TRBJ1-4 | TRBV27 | CANQDAEKLFF | TGTGCCAATCAGGACGCAGAAAAACTGTTTTTT
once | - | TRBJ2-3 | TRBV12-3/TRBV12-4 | CASRQWRSTSTDTQYF | TGTGCCAGCCGTCAGTGGCGGAGTACTAGCACAGATACGCAGTATTTT
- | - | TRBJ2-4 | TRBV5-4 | CASSLQQGMFDIQYF | TGTGCCAGCAGCTTGCAACAGGGCATGTTCGACATTCAGTACTTC
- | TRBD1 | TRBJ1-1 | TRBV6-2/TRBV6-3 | CASSSNEVGDRVWEAFF | TGTGCCAGCAGTTCCAACGAGGTCGGGGACAGGGTATGGGAAGCTTTCTTT
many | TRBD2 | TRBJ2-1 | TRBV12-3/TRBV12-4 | CASSTTTSGRYNEQFF | TGTGCCAGCAGCACAACGACTAGCGGGAGGTACAATGAGCAGTTCTTC
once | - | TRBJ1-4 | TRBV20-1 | CSAHPHTIRATNEKLFF | TGCAGTGCCCACCCACATACTATCCGGGCCACTAATGAAAAACTGTTTTTT
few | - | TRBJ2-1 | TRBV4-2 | CASSRAGNEQFF | TGTGCCAGCAGCCGAGCAGGCAATGAGCAGTTCTTC
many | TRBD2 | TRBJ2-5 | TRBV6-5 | CASSYPSGSRETQYF | TGTGCCAGCAGTTACCCTAGCGGGAGCAGGGAGACCCAGTACTTC
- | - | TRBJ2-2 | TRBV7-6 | CASSPGVDTGELFF | TGTGCCAGCAGCCCGGGAGTCGACACCGGGGAGCTGTTTTTT
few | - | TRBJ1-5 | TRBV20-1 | CSARDNQPQHF | TGCAGTGCTAGGGACAATCAGCCCCAGCATTTT
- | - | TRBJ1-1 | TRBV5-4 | CASSWGPPGTNTEAFF | TGTGCCAGCAGCTGGGGGCCCCCCGGGACGAACACTGAAGCTTTCTTT
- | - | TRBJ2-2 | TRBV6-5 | CASSYPGTGELFF | TGTGCCAGCAGTTACCCGGGGACCGGGGAGCTGTTTTTT
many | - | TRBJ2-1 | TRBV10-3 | CAISDKGGNEQFF | TGTGCCATCAGTGATAAAGGTGGGAATGAGCAGTTCTTC
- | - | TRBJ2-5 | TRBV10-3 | CAISESKGVRAPGQETQYF | TGTGCCATCAGTGAGTCCAAGGGAGTCAGGGCCCCCGGCCAAGAGACCCAGTACTTC
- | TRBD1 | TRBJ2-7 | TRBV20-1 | CSARNGQGAPYEQYF | TGCAGTGCTAGGAACGGTCAGGGGGCACCCTACGAGCAGTACTTC
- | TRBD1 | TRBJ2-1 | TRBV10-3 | CAIRRTGPNNEQFF | TGTGCCATCCGAAGGACAGGCCCGAACAATGAGCAGTTCTTC
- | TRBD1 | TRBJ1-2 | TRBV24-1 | CATSDTKTGGFYGYTF | TGTGCCACCAGTGATACTAAAACAGGGGGCTTCTATGGCTACACCTTC
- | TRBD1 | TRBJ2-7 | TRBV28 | CASSLGTTGEGGYEQYF | TGTGCCAGCAGTTTAGGCACGACAGGGGAAGGGGGGTACGAGCAGTACTTC
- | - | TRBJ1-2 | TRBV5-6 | CASSSQTVYYGYTF | TGTGCCAGCAGCTCGCAGACGGTCTACTATGGCTACACCTTC
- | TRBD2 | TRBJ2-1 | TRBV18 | CASSPELAGRRYEQFF | TGTGCCAGCTCACCAGAACTAGCGGGACGGCGGTATGAGCAGTTCTTC
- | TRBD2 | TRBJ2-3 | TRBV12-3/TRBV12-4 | CASSLSAGNTDTQYF | TGTGCCAGCAGTTTGTCAGCGGGGAACACAGATACGCAGTATTTT
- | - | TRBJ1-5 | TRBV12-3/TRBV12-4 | CASSLEGGLQSNQPQHF | TGTGCCAGCAGTTTAGAAGGGGGGTTGCAGAGCAATCAGCCCCAGCATTTT
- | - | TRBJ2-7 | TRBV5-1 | CASSLGSRGSYEQYF | TGCGCCAGCAGCTTGGGTTCGCGGGGTTCCTACGAGCAGTACTTC
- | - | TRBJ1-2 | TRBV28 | CASSLTTNYGYTF | TGTGCCAGCAGTTTGACTACTAACTATGGCTACACCTTC
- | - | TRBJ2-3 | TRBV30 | CAWSVSLGGGDTQYF | TGTGCCTGGAGTGTATCCCTCGGTGGTGGAGATACGCAGTATTTT
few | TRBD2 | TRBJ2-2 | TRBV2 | CASRLAGTTGELFF | TGTGCCAGCCGACTAGCGGGGACCACCGGGGAGCTGTTTTTT
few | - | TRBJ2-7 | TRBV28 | CASIRGDSYEQYF | TGTGCCAGCATTCGAGGGGACTCCTACGAGCAGTACTTC
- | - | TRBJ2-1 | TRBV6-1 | CATTASSYNEQFF | TGTGCCACAACAGCGAGCTCCTACAATGAGCAGTTCTTC
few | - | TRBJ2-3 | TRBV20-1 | CSARLGGADTQYF | TGCAGTGCTAGACTAGGGGGGGCAGATACGCAGTATTTT
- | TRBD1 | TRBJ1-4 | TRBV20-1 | CSASTGGEKLFF | TGCAGTGCTTCGACAGGGGGAGAAAAACTGTTTTTT
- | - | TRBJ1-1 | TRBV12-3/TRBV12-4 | CASSPRVMNTEAFF | TGTGCCAGCAGTCCCAGGGTTATGAACACTGAAGCTTTCTTT
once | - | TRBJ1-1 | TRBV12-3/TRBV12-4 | CASSSTFVGGTETFF | TGTGCCAGCAGTTCCACTTTCGTCGGTGGCACTGAAACTTTCTTT
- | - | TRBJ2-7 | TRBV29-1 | CSIRVALEQYF | TGCAGCATACGGGTGGCCTTAGAGCAGTACTTC
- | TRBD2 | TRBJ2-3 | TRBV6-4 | CASSERLADTDTQYF | TGTGCCAGCAGTGAGAGGCTAGCGGACACAGATACGCAGTATTTT
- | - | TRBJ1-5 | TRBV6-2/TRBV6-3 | CASSQEVGQPQHF | TGTGCCAGCAGCCAAGAAGTGGGACAGCCCCAGCATTTT
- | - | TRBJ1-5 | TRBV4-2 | CASSQGGASEPNQPQHF | TGTGCCAGCAGCCAAGGGGGGGCCAGTGAGCCCAATCAGCCCCAGCATTTT
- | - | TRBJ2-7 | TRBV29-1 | CSVVGQGGAVHEQYF | TGCAGCGTTGTGGGCCAGGGGGGCGCGGTTCACGAGCAGTACTTC
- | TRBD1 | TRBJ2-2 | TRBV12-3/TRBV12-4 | CASRPGTGLNTGELFF | TGTGCCAGCAGGCCCGGGACAGGGTTGAACACCGGGGAGCTGTTTTTT
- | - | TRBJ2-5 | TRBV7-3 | CASSLTPGSLSGPNVARETQYF | TGTGCCAGCAGCTTAACCCCCGGCTCCCTCAGCGGTCCAAATGTCGCCCGGGAGACCCAGTACTTC
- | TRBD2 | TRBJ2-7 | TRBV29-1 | CSARREESYGSYEQYF | TGCAGCGCCAGACGGGAGGAGAGTTATGGTTCCTACGAGCAGTACTTC
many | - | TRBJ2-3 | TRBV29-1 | CSVDSPQGTDTQYF | TGCAGCGTTGATAGTCCCCAGGGCACAGATACGCAGTATTTT
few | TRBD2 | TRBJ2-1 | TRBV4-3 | CASSQDQYRKRDSYNEQFF | TGCGCCAGCAGCCAAGATCAATACAGAAAGCGGGACTCCTACAATGAGCAGTTCTTC
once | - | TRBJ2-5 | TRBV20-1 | CSARVGLTQETQYF | TGCAGTGCTAGAGTGGGACTTACCCAAGAGACCCAGTACTTC
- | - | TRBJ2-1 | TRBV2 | CASNGSTSKPYNEQFF | TGTGCCAGCAACGGCTCCACCTCTAAGCCCTACAATGAGCAGTTCTTC
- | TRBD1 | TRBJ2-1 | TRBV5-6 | CASSFIDRAHEQFF | TGTGCCAGCAGCTTTATTGACAGGGCCCATGAGCAGTTCTTC
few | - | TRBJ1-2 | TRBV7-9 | CASSLADRQYGYTF | TGTGCCAGCAGCTTAGCTGACAGACAGTATGGCTACACCTTC
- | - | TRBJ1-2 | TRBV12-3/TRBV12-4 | CASSQGPGASVGYTF | TGTGCCAGCAGTCAGGGTCCGGGGGCATCGGTTGGCTACACCTTC
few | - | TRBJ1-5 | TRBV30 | CAWSAGASNQPQHF | TGTGCCTGGAGTGCGGGGGCAAGCAATCAGCCCCAGCATTTT
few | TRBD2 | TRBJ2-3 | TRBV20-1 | CSARLGLAGTMDTQYF | TGCAGTGCTCGACTTGGACTAGCGGGAACAATGGATACGCAGTATTTT
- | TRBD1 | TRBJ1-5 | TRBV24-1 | CATNDREAQPQHF | TGTGCCACCAATGACAGGGAGGCTCAGCCCCAGCATTTT
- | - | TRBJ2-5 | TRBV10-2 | CASSDRWRTTQETQYF | TGCGCCAGCAGTGATCGTTGGCGGACGACCCAAGAGACCCAGTACTTC
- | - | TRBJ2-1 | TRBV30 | CACRGGGTYSEQFF | TGTGCCTGTAGGGGAGGGGGTACCTACAGTGAGCAGTTCTTC
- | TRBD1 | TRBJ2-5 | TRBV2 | CASSGQGPQGETQYF | TGTGCCAGCAGCGGACAGGGGCCCCAGGGAGAGACCCAGTACTTC
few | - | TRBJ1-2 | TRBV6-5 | CASSSDRYGYTF | TGTGCCAGCAGTTCCGACCGCTATGGCTACACCTTC
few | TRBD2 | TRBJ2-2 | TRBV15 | CAIAGGASQGAGELFF | TGTGCCATCGCGGGAGGGGCAAGTCAAGGGGCCGGGGAGCTGTTTTTT
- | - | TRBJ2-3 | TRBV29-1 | CSVGGDTDTQYF | TGCAGCGTTGGCGGGGACACAGATACGCAGTATTTT
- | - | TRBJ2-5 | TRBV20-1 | CSAPTGVLQETQYF | TGCAGTGCGCCGACAGGTGTCCTTCAAGAGACCCAGTACTTC